The rows below give T cell receptor beta chains drawn from one sample of a study of blood T cell repertoires in COVID-19. The method was immunoSEQ multiplex PCR; TCRdb's version includes in-frame clones alone and lacks a portion of them. The top ten hold 6.8% of the sample, which has 300,000 to 350,000 clones, around nine tenths seen once. The sequencing input was peripheral blood. Receptors were obtained from a woman in her thirties with COVID-19, enrolled during active disease. CDR3s include the opening cysteine and the closing phenylalanine or tryptophan. D genes are given only for firm matches. Only some rows state a clone size, as once, few, many or a class for expanded clones.

abundance	v_gene	j_gene	d_gene	CDR3aa	CDR3nt
NA	TRBV5-1	TRBJ2-3	NA	CASSLGESGTDTQYF	TGCGCCAGCAGTCTGGGAGAGAGTGGCACAGATACGCAGTATTTT
NA	TRBV2	TRBJ2-3	NA	CAGRRQGTAAPDTQYF	TGTGCCGGCAGGAGGCAGGGAACGGCTGCTCCAGATACGCAGTATTTT
NA	TRBV5-8	TRBJ2-7	TRBD1	CASSSRGHRGDEQYF	TGTGCCAGCAGCTCCAGGGGGCATAGGGGTGACGAGCAGTACTTC
NA	TRBV2	TRBJ1-1	TRBD1	CASGPRGGFFDTEAFF	TGTGCCAGCGGGCCTCGAGGGGGCTTTTTCGACACTGAAGCTTTCTTT
NA	TRBV7-2	TRBJ2-1	NA	CASSSSGSWHNEQFF	TGTGCCAGCAGTTCAAGCGGGTCATGGCACAATGAGCAGTTCTTC
NA	TRBV5-4	TRBJ1-2	TRBD1	CASSMDRAFWRGYTF	TGTGCCAGCAGCATGGACAGGGCTTTTTGGAGGGGCTACACCTTC
NA	TRBV16	TRBJ2-5	NA	CASSQSWGETQYF	TGTGCCAGCAGCCAATCGTGGGGCGAGACCCAGTACTTC
NA	TRBV7-8	TRBJ1-5	NA	CASSSAGPSNQPQHF	TGTGCCAGCAGCTCGGCGGGGCCCAGCAATCAGCCCCAGCATTTT
NA	TRBV19	TRBJ2-2	TRBD2	CASSIGGTTMGGELFF	TGTGCCAGTAGTATAGGCGGGACTACCATGGGCGGGGAGCTGTTTTTT
NA	TRBV28	TRBJ2-3	TRBD1	CASSYGQGRQYF	TGTGCCAGCAGCTATGGACAGGGACGGCAGTATTTT
NA	TRBV2	TRBJ1-1	NA	CASSVSTEAFF	TGTGCCAGCAGTGTCAGCACTGAAGCTTTCTTT
NA	TRBV4-1	TRBJ2-7	TRBD1	CASSPGTDPYEQYF	TGCGCCAGCAGCCCCGGGACAGATCCCTACGAGCAGTACTTC
NA	TRBV6-2/TRBV6-3	TRBJ2-7	NA	CASSPGDTRRYEQYF	TGTGCCAGCAGCCCGGGAGACACTAGGCGGTACGAGCAGTACTTC
NA	TRBV7-8	TRBJ1-2	NA	CASSLAINYGYTF	TGTGCCAGCAGCTTAGCTATTAACTATGGCTACACCTTC
once	TRBV10-3	TRBJ1-2	TRBD1	CAMGQGEGYTF	TGTGCCATGGGACAGGGGGAAGGCTACACCTTC
once	TRBV15	TRBJ2-4	TRBD1	CATSRENGQAPSYF	TGTGCCACCAGCAGGGAGAACGGACAGGCTCCATCGTACTTC
NA	TRBV30	TRBJ2-1	TRBD2	CACTGTSGRYEQFF	TGTGCCTGTACCGGGACTAGCGGGAGATATGAGCAGTTCTTC
NA	TRBV7-6	TRBJ2-7	NA	CASSLETGTNLAF	TGTGCCAGCAGCTTAGAGACCGGGACAAACCTCGCCTTC
NA	TRBV16	TRBJ1-1	NA	CASSQYTEAFF	TGTGCCAGCAGCCAATACACGGAAGCTTTCTTT
few	TRBV5-1	TRBJ2-1	NA	CASSPSKSFHNEQFF	TGCGCCAGCAGCCCCTCTAAGAGCTTTCACAATGAGCAGTTCTTC
once	TRBV9	TRBJ2-7	TRBD2	CASSPVRPAGDYEQYF	TGTGCCAGCAGCCCAGTGAGGCCAGCGGGAGACTACGAGCAGTACTTC
NA	TRBV28	TRBJ1-2	NA	CASGGRADSNYGYTF	TGTGCCAGCGGGGGCAGGGCGGACTCCAACTATGGCTACACCTTC
once	TRBV2	TRBJ2-1	TRBD2	CASSGGTREGGEQFF	TGTGCCAGCAGTGGAGGGACTAGAGAAGGGGGAGAGCAGTTCTTC
NA	TRBV12-5	TRBJ2-4	TRBD1	CASGMDRGQNIQYF	TGTGCTAGTGGCATGGACAGGGGGCAAAACATTCAGTACTTC
NA	TRBV6-5	TRBJ2-7	TRBD2	CASRAGLAGGLEQYF	TGTGCCAGCAGAGCCGGACTAGCGGGAGGGCTTGAGCAGTACTTC
NA	TRBV23-1	TRBJ1-6	NA	CASSRGPYNSPLHF	TGCGCCAGCAGTCGGGGGCCCTATAATTCACCCCTCCACTTT
once	TRBV19	TRBJ2-7	TRBD2	CASSIDLTSGITYEQYF	TGTGCCAGTAGTATAGATTTGACTAGCGGAATAACCTACGAGCAGTACTTC
NA	TRBV10-3	TRBJ2-7	TRBD1	CAISGGQGVNHEQYF	TGTGCCATCAGTGGGGGACAGGGGGTTAACCACGAGCAGTACTTC
NA	TRBV24-1	TRBJ1-1	NA	CAVGQRNTEAFF	TGTGCCGTCGGACAGCGGAACACTGAAGCTTTCTTT
NA	TRBV7-9	TRBJ1-6	TRBD1	CASSLSGTGVSPLHF	TGTGCCAGCAGCTTGTCGGGAACAGGGGTTTCACCCCTCCACTTT
NA	TRBV28	TRBJ2-5	NA	CASSHQGGEETQYF	TGTGCCAGCAGTCATCAAGGGGGGGAGGAGACCCAGTACTTC
NA	TRBV10-3	TRBJ1-6	NA	CAISETGTSYNSPLHF	TGTGCCATCAGTGAGACAGGGACCTCCTATAATTCACCCCTCCACTTT
NA	TRBV5-6	TRBJ1-4	NA	CASSSNRRTNEKLFF	TGTGCCAGCAGCTCCAACAGGAGAACTAATGAAAAACTGTTTTTT
NA	TRBV7-9	TRBJ2-2	NA	CASSPQPFANTGELFF	TGTGCCAGCAGCCCACAGCCCTTCGCGAACACCGGGGAGCTGTTTTTT
once	TRBV19	TRBJ1-5	TRBD1	CASSIDRGEPQHF	TGTGCCAGTAGTATAGACAGGGGGGAGCCCCAGCATTTT
once	TRBV27	TRBJ2-7	NA	CASSFRGKITYEQYF	TGTGCCAGCAGTTTCAGAGGGAAAATTACCTACGAGCAGTACTTC
NA	TRBV27	TRBJ2-1	TRBD2	CASSPQRTSGSNEQFF	TGTGCCAGCAGTCCCCAAAGGACTAGCGGGAGCAATGAGCAGTTCTTC
once	TRBV5-5	TRBJ1-6	NA	CASSFVALSNSPLHF	TGTGCCAGCAGCTTCGTTGCGCTTTCTAATTCACCCCTCCACTTT
NA	TRBV5-6	TRBJ2-1	TRBD2	CASSMGLRYNEQFF	TGTGCCAGCAGTATGGGACTAAGGTACAATGAGCAGTTCTTC
NA	TRBV6-6	TRBJ1-5	TRBD1	CASTNTGAGKPQHF	TGTGCCAGCACTAACACAGGGGCCGGCAAGCCCCAGCATTTT
NA	TRBV21-1	TRBJ1-1	NA	CASSLRDTHTEAFF	TGTGCCAGCAGCCTCCGGGACACTCACACTGAAGCTTTCTTT
NA	TRBV11-2	TRBJ1-2	TRBD1	CASSRIGQGRNGYTF	TGTGCCAGCAGTCGAATTGGACAGGGAAGAAATGGCTACACCTTC
NA	TRBV5-1	TRBJ2-5	NA	CASSQAYSPRETQYF	TGCGCCAGCAGCCAAGCCTACAGTCCCAGAGAGACCCAGTACTTC
NA	TRBV7-9	TRBJ1-2	NA	CASSLVRGFNYGYTF	TGTGCCAGCAGCTTAGTGCGGGGGTTTAACTATGGCTACACCTTC
NA	TRBV28	TRBJ2-7	NA	CASTSPGEGVSYEQYF	TGTGCCAGCACCTCCCCGGGAGAAGGGGTTAGTTACGAGCAGTACTTC
NA	TRBV11-2	TRBJ2-7	NA	CASSLGGLPHEQYF	TGTGCCAGCAGCTTAGGGGGCTTACCTCACGAGCAGTACTTC
NA	TRBV27	TRBJ2-7	TRBD1	CASSPGQGPYSEQYF	TGTGCCAGCAGTCCCGGACAGGGCCCCTACAGCGAGCAGTACTTC
NA	TRBV10-1	TRBJ2-5	NA	CASSESRDTQYF	TGCGCCAGCAGTGAGTCGAGGGATACCCAGTACTTC
NA	TRBV11-2	TRBJ2-1	TRBD2	CASSSGTSSEQFF	TGTGCCAGCAGCTCCGGGACTAGCTCTGAGCAGTTCTTC
NA	TRBV30	TRBJ2-3	TRBD1	CAWSRDRRDTQYF	TGTGCCTGGAGCCGGGACAGGCGAGATACGCAGTATTTT
once	TRBV2	TRBJ1-6	NA	CASQKQSSYNSPLHF	TGTGCCAGCCAGAAACAGAGCTCCTATAATTCACCCCTCCACTTT
NA	TRBV9	TRBJ2-1	NA	CASSVGGETAFYNEQFF	TGTGCCAGCAGCGTAGGTGGTGAGACAGCCTTTTACAATGAGCAGTTCTTC
NA	TRBV28	TRBJ2-5	TRBD2	CASSLSGGGQETQYF	TGTGCCAGCAGTTTATCGGGGGGAGGGCAAGAGACCCAGTACTTC
NA	TRBV7-2	TRBJ1-2	TRBD1	CASSSLRQGRYNYGYTF	TGTGCCAGCAGCTCACTGAGACAGGGGAGGTATAACTATGGCTACACCTTC
NA	TRBV2	TRBJ2-1	TRBD2	CASSLSGRAVYEQFF	TGTGCCAGCAGTCTCAGCGGGAGGGCCGTCTATGAGCAGTTCTTC
NA	TRBV6-1	TRBJ2-4	NA	CASSEGEVNIQYF	TGTGCCAGCAGTGAAGGGGAGGTTAACATTCAGTACTTC
NA	TRBV13	TRBJ2-7	TRBD2	CASSLGGGLAGGSAYEQYF	TGTGCCAGCAGCTTAGGGGGTGGACTAGCGGGAGGATCGGCCTACGAGCAGTACTTC